This entry features one T cell receptor (beta chain) sequence. Its specific antigen is unknown. No qualities accompany the bases; no much larger clone lies one base away. The data were obtained in a study of blood T cell repertoires in COVID-19 (dated by TCRdb to 2020 to 2021). The study in broad terms: The collaborator samples originated in the United States, Italy and Spain and spanned the acute and convalescent phases of COVID-19. The material from the prospective study consisted of cDNA or gDNA derived from T cells, B-cell-depleted T cells, or PBMCs. Subjects who had been exposed to COVID-19, were actively infected with it, or had recovered from it provided the deeply sampled blood TCRbeta repertoires that made up the dataset. A freely available public database, intended as a resource for researchers studying the immune response to SARS-CoV-2, is where the repertoires were released. The samples were drawn from two sources: the first 160 participants of the ongoing ImmuneRACE study, and 950 to 1,500 subjects contributed by 6 global collaborators. A de-identified subject ID, COVID-19 status, age in years and sex were almost always included in the sample metadata. Where available, HLA class I and class II types were obtained from metadata supplied by the sample provider rather than from assay-based typing. Beyond this particular receptor, the publication reports: The quantity of clinical and demographic metadata differed by source and by participant and was supplied without curation.

Whole blood was collected in K2EDTA tubes by collaborating institutions according to the institutions' own protocols. For TCRbeta analysis, collaborators shipped samples in one of three forms: frozen whole blood, isolated PBMCs, or DNA extracted from either of those sample types. CDR1 and CDR2 are drawn from the germline V gene: KGHSH, LQKENI. The CDR3, from cysteine to phenylalanine, totals 12 residues. The retained sequence is limited to the CDR3, 36 bases, with the frame set at the first base. V is reduced by 0 bases and J by 10 bases, leaving a spacing of 9 bases between them. The immunoSEQ Assay, a bias-controlled multiplex PCR, was used to amplify TCRbeta CDR3 regions from genomic DNA. As for how the authors treated the data: Nucleated cell counts per sample were estimated from amplification of reference gene primers within the assay. To quantify the absolute abundance of each unique TCRbeta CDR3 rearrangement, sequence reads were collapsed and filtered. For each sample, productive Simpson clonality was calculated as the square root of Simpson's diversity index over productive rearrangements. The clones in this table, taken by TCRdb from immuneACCESS, are in-frame only. Not every clone is retained; where verified, under half of the shortfall comes from an unresolved V gene, and the cause of the rest is unknown. For V, J and clone size, that table is used; D and trimming come from the DNA. The sample profile shows under 80,000 clones; around nine tenths of them were found once. The ten largest clones add up to 1% of the sample.

Sequencing was performed on peripheral blood. The chain is made from TRBV18 and TRBJ1-1, with no D gene named confidently. This sequence originates from a man between 65 and 85 years old with acute or convalescent COVID-19. DNA sequence: TGTGCCAGCTCACCACCGGTGGCAGGAGCTTTCTTT. It codes for CASSPPVAGAFF.